The TCR beta chain under discussion was sequenced for a study of CD8 T cells in ankylosing spondylitis. TCRdb reprocessed the 5' RACE reads via MiXCR and lists one record per CDR3 protein. The table shows 200,000 or so distinct CDR3 sequences, with about 20% occurring only once. The sample holds many counts of this clonotype. This TCR was recovered from a male donor under 35 with ankylosing spondylitis or in good health (not recorded which). Material: blood, either unsorted or a sorted T cell fraction (not recorded which).

Here the CDR3 reads CASSASGRASETQYF. The DNA for the CDR3 is TGTGCCAGCAGCGCTAGCGGGAGGGCCTCAGAGACCCAGTACTTC. V and J are TRBV7-2 and TRBJ2-5; 12 bases align to TRBD2. CDR3 length: 15 amino acids. The V and J ends lost 5 bases and 4 bases, in that order; junction bases with no gene match: 5. CDR1 SGHTA and CDR2 FQGNSA come from the germline V gene. Filled out from reference TRBV7-2 and TRBJ2-5, the complete variable domain reads GAGVSQSPSNKVTEKGKDVELRCDPISGHTALYWYRQSLGQGLEFLIYFQGNSAPDKSGLPSDRFSAERTGGSVSTLTIQRTQQEDSAVYLCASSASGRASETQYFGPGTRLLVL.